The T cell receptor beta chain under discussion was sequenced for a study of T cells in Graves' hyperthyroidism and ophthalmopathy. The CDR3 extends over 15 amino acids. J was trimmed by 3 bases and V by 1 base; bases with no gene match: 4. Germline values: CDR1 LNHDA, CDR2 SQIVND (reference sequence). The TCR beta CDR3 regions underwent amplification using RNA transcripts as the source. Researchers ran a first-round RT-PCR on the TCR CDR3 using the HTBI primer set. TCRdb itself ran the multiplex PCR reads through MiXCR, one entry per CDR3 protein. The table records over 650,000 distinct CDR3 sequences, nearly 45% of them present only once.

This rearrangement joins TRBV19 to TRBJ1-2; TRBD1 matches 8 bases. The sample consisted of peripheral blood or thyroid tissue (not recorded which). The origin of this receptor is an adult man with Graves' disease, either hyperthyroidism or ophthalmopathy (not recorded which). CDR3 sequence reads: CASSIAATGDYGYTF. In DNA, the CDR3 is TGTGCCAGTAGTATAGCCGCGACAGGGGACTATGGCTACACCTTC.